The present T cell receptor (beta chain) was sequenced within a study of early T cells in non-severe SARS-CoV-2 infection. Across the whole study: Investigators sequenced bulk RNA drawn from unsorted whole blood, and chains remained unpaired. Study findings and constraints: Matching against VDJdb likely underestimated virus-specific expansions, favoring anti-spike CD8.

Unique molecular identifiers tagged individual cDNA molecules. TCRdb fed the 5' RACE reads into MiXCR, producing one record per CDR3 protein. The repertoire consists of 25,000 to 30,000 distinct CDR3 sequences, with about 6% occurring once and the leading ten covering about 32%. V was shortened by 3 bases and J by 4 bases, with 9 bases between the two germline ends. The CDR3 runs 13 residues. Germline V gene data show CDR1 as KGHSH and CDR2 as LQKENI. This clonotype was seen many times. Its antigen is currently unknown. Specimen: whole blood, collected at baseline. This clonotype originated in an adult who was a healthcare worker with PCR-confirmed SARS-CoV-2 infection or an uninfected control (not recorded which). The V gene is TRBV18, the J gene TRBJ1-1; D uncertain. CDR3 region: CASSPAGSTEAFF. CDR3 in DNA: TGTGCCAGCTCACCCGCGGGGAGCACTGAAGCTTTCTTT. The entire variable domain, with the rest obtained from reference TRBV18 and TRBJ1-1, is as follows: NAGVMQNPRHLVRRRGQEARLRCSPMKGHSHVYWYRQLPEEGLKFMVYLQKENIIDESGMPKERFSAEFPKEGPSILRIQQVVRGDSAAYFCASSPAGSTEAFFGQGTRLTVV.